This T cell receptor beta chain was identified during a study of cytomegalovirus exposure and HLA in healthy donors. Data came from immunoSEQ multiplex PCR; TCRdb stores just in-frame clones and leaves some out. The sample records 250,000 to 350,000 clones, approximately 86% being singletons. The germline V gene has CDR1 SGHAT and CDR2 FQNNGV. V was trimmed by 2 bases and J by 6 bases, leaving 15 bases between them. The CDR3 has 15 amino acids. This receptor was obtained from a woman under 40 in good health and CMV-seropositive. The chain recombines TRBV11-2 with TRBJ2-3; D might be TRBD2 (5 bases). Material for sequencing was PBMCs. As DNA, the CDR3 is TGTGCCAGCAGCTTAACCCCCAGAATAGCGGATACGCAGTATTTT. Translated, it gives CASSLTPRIADTQYF.